These 32 T cell receptor beta chains were sequenced from one sample in a study of beta chain features in type 1 diabetes. Overall study findings and caveats: Shortening that was moderate but significant affected the TCRB CDR3s of Type 1 diabetes patients in all four CD4+ subsets.

No antigens are known for them. The investigators reverse transcribed all of the isolated RNA, so they sequenced expressed TCRB transcripts. Sequencing used immunoSEQ multiplex PCR; TCRdb keeps in-frame clones, though not all of them. In the table there are 230,000 or so clones, 16% of which are singletons. The sequencing input was naive CD4+ T cells from blood. These receptors were obtained from a man aged 30 to 39 with type 1 diabetes.

This sequence joins TRBV4-1 and TRBJ2-4; TRBD1 matches at 8 bases. Germline CDR1 reads MGHRA; CDR2 reads YSYEKL. CDR3 length: 13 amino acids. V dropped 5 bases and J dropped 7; count of bases not matched to a gene: 4. CDR3 bases: TGCGCCAGCAGCTGGCAGGGGGCGAACATTCAGTACTTC. This codes for CASSWQGANIQYF.

The chain carries TRBV9 and TRBJ2-2, with a possible D match to TRBD1 (6 bases). Germline lookup yields CDR1 SGDLS and CDR2 YYNGEE. The CDR3 runs to 17 residues. The V end was cut by 0 bases, the J end by 3 bases, with 15 bases between. CDR3 amino acids: CASSVASWDTHTGELFF. CDR3 bases: TGTGCCAGCAGCGTAGCAAGTTGGGACACCCACACCGGGGAGCTGTTTTTT.

The table lists this clone with a few counts. This chain joins TRBV25-1 and TRBJ2-7; no definite D call. Trimming removed 6 bases at V and 3 bases at J, with 6 bases between. The CDR3 extends over 11 amino acids. Germline-derived CDR1 and CDR2 are MGHDK and SYGVNS. CDR3 bases: TGTGCCAGCAGCCTTGGCTACGAGCAGTACTTC. As protein: CASSLGYEQYF.

This chain links TRBV13 with TRBJ2-1, with 10 bases matching TRBD1. The germline V gene has CDR1 PRHDT and CDR2 FYEKMQ (reference sequence). Unmatched junction bases numbered 6, after V lost 4 bases and J lost 3 bases. The CDR3 contains 16 residues. The CDR3: CASSSRGQGGYNEQFF. The CDR3 DNA is TGTGCCAGCAGCTCCCGTGGACAGGGGGGCTACAATGAGCAGTTCTTC. Using reference TRBV13 and TRBJ2-1 for the parts outside the CDR3, the full variable domain is AAGVIQSPRHLIKEKRETATLKCYPIPRHDTVYWYQQGPGQDPQFLISFYEKMQSDKGSIPDRFSAQQFSDYHSELNMSSLELGDSALYFCASSSRGQGGYNEQFFGPGTRLTVL.

The table lists this clone with a few counts. The CDR3 is CASRKTGVYEQFF. In nucleotides, the CDR3 is TGTGCCAGCAGGAAAACAGGGGTCTATGAGCAGTTCTTC. The rearrangement uses TRBV7-9 and TRBJ2-1, with TRBD1 matching 7 bases. V gave up 6 bases and J gave up 8 bases; unmatched junction bases: 7. CDR3 length: 13 residues. Germline CDR1 is SEHNR and CDR2 is FQNEAQ (reference sequence).

The chain joins TRBV29-1 to TRBJ1-3, with D perhaps matching TRBD1 (5 bases). V lost 0 bases to trimming and J lost 2 bases, with 5 bases between them. Germline loops: CDR1 SQVTM, CDR2 ANQGSEA. This CDR3 region has 13 residues. CDR3 sequence (DNA): TGCAGCGTTGAAGAAGGGGCTGGAAACACCATATATTTT. It translates to CSVEEGAGNTIYF. The complete variable domain, with remaining parts taken from reference TRBV29-1 and TRBJ1-3, reads SAVISQKPSRDICQRGTSLTIQCQVDSQVTMMFWYRQQPGQSLTLIATANQGSEATYESGFVIDKFPISRPNLTFSTLTVSNMSPEDSSIYLCSVEEGAGNTIYFGEGSWLTVV.

The rearrangement uses TRBV11-2 and TRBJ2-5, with TRBD1 matching 10 bases. Germline V CDR1 and CDR2: SGHAT, FQNNGV. The CDR3 has 15 amino acids. V lost 5 bases, J lost 0 bases, and 3 bases stayed unmatched. As DNA, the CDR3 is TGTGCCAGCAGCCGGACAGGGGGGTACCAAGAGACCCAGTACTTC. Residues: CASSRTGGYQETQYF.

This clone was counted a few times. The CDR3 protein is CASSPTGLALNEQFF. CDR3 DNA sequence: TGTGCCAGCAGCCCAACTGGACTAGCCTTGAATGAGCAGTTCTTC. This chain joins TRBV11-1 and TRBJ2-1; 8 nucleotides agree with TRBD2. The length of the CDR3 is 15 residues. Losses at the gene ends were 5 bases for V and 7 bases for J; bases not matched to a gene: 10. Per the germline V gene, CDR1 is SGHAT and CDR2 is FQDESV (reference sequence).

The table lists this clone with a few counts. The chain links TRBV25-1 to TRBJ2-3, with 8 bases that match TRBD1. The junction had 12 bases not matched to a gene; V was cut back by 10 bases and J by 0 bases. CDR3 length: 16 amino acids. Per the germline V gene, CDR1 is MGHDK and CDR2 is SYGVNS. The CDR3 sequence is CATGWDRTSSTDTQYF. CDR3 in DNA: TGTGCCACCGGATGGGACAGGACATCTAGCACAGATACGCAGTATTTT.

This clone was counted between two and nine times. The genes are TRBV29-1 and TRBJ2-7; D may be TRBD1 (6 bases). Trimming pared 6 bases from V and 5 bases from J, leaving 17 bases between. The CDR3 runs to 13 residues. Per the germline V gene, CDR1 is SQVTM and CDR2 is ANQGSEA. The CDR3 loop is CSVSWTEIDEQYF. As DNA, the CDR3 is TGCAGCGTATCCTGGACAGAAATTGACGAGCAGTACTTC.

The chain recombines TRBV29-1 with TRBJ2-2, with D perhaps matching TRBD1 (6 bases). Germline values: CDR1 SQVTM, CDR2 ANQGSEA. V lost 5 bases, J lost 7 bases, and 14 bases lay in between. The length of the CDR3 is 13 residues. The CDR3 sequence: CSVRRTEGGELFF. CDR3 in DNA: TGCAGCGTTCGGCGGACAGAAGGCGGGGAGCTGTTTTTT.

This clone was counted between two and nine times. V usage is TRBV29-1 and J usage is TRBJ2-7; possibly TRBD2 for D (6 bases). CDR3 length equals 13 residues. Trimming removed 7 bases from V and 0 bases from J, with 13 bases in between. The germline V gene has CDR1 SQVTM and CDR2 ANQGSEA. The CDR3 DNA reads TGCAGCGCTCAGTTGGGGGGCTCCTACGAGCAGTACTTC. It translates to CSAQLGGSYEQYF.

This clone was seen only a few times. The rearrangement links TRBV30 to TRBJ2-2; D may be TRBD1 (6 bases). This CDR3 spans 14 amino acids. Trimming removed 2 bases at V and 6 bases at J, with 13 bases between. Looked up from germline, CDR1 is GTSNPN and CDR2 is SVGIG (reference sequence). DNA for the CDR3: TGTGCCTGGAGTCCAACAGGGTGGCCCGGGGAGCTGTTTTTT. This translates into CAWSPTGWPGELFF.

This clone was seen more than once but under ten times. V usage is TRBV9 and J usage is TRBJ2-1; a possible D gene is TRBD2 (6 bases). The length of the CDR3 is 15 residues. Trimming pared 0 bases from V and 4 bases from J, leaving 11 bases between. Per the germline V gene, CDR1 is SGDLS and CDR2 is YYNGEE. As DNA, the CDR3 is TGTGCCAGCAGCGTAGGGCGGGGAGGTTACAATGAGCAGTTCTTC. Its translation: CASSVGRGGYNEQFF. The whole variable domain, remainder taken from reference TRBV9 and TRBJ2-1, is DSGVTQTPKHLITATGQRVTLRCSPRSGDLSVYWYQQSLDQGLQFLIQYYNGEERAKGNILERFSAQQFPDLHSELNLSSLELGDSALYFCASSVGRGGYNEQFFGPGTRLTVL.

This clone was found a few times. This rearrangement joins TRBV20-1 to TRBJ2-1; a weak D match, TRBD2 (5 bases). This CDR3 has 11 amino acids. Germline CDR1 is DFQATT and CDR2 is SNEGSKA (reference sequence). V lost 6 bases, J lost 10 bases, and 13 bases lay in between. The CDR3 protein is CSASSSHEQFF. The CDR3 region has the DNA TGCAGTGCATCCTCTAGCCACGAGCAGTTCTTC.

The sample holds a few counts of this clone. The chain is built from TRBV4-2 and TRBJ2-3; D is possibly TRBD2 (5 bases). Trimming pared 4 bases from V and 6 bases from J, leaving 11 bases between. This CDR3 contains 13 residues. In germline, CDR1 is LGHNA, CDR2 YNFKEQ. The CDR3: CASSRDYTDTQYF. CDR3 nucleotide sequence: TGTGCCAGCAGCCGAGACTATACTGATACGCAGTATTTT.

The genes are TRBV7-2 and TRBJ2-3, with D possibly matching TRBD2 (5 bases). Trimming stripped 2 bases from V and 2 bases from J, with 11 bases between. Germline CDR1 SGHTA, CDR2 FQGNSA. This CDR3 is 15 amino acids long. The CDR3, as DNA: TGTGCCAGCAGCTTAAACGGGGTACTCACAGATACGCAGTATTTT. Its protein product is CASSLNGVLTDTQYF.

There are a few counts of this clone. V is TRBV9 and J is TRBJ1-1; 11 nucleotides agree with TRBD1. The trim removed 2 bases at V and 9 bases at J, leaving 0 bases unmatched. The CDR3 loop spans 12 amino acids. Germline V lookup: CDR1 SGDLS, CDR2 YYNGEE. CDR3 coding DNA: TGTGCCAGCAGCGTGGACAGGGGGCAAGCTTTCTTT. Its protein is CASSVDRGQAFF.

The rearrangement uses TRBV9 and TRBJ2-2, with TRBD2 matching over 9 bases. The CDR3 has 15 residues. J gave up 4 bases and V 4 bases, and 5 bases lay outside the gene matches. From germline, CDR1 is SGDLS and CDR2 YYNGEE. CDR3 region: CASSLGGRATGELFF. The CDR3 DNA sequence: TGTGCCAGCAGCCTCGGCGGGAGGGCCACCGGGGAGCTGTTTTTT.

This clone was detected only a few times. The chain joins TRBV5-1 to TRBJ2-5, with TRBD2 matching over 7 bases. In germline, CDR1 is SGHRS, CDR2 YFSETQ. V was clipped by 4 bases and J by 1 base; unmatched bases: 4. This CDR3 comprises 14 residues. The CDR3 here is CASSVASGQETQYF. Here the CDR3 DNA reads TGCGCCAGCAGCGTGGCTAGCGGCCAAGAGACCCAGTACTTC.

The chain combines TRBV29-1 with TRBJ2-1; 7 bases align to TRBD1. Germline values: CDR1 SQVTM, CDR2 ANQGSEA. This CDR3 is built from 12 residues. V trimming: 7 bases; J trimming: 2 bases; junction bases outside the gene matches: 2. In DNA form, the CDR3 reads TGCAGCGGCACAGGGGCCTACAATGAGCAGTTCTTC. Translation: CSGTGAYNEQFF.

This clone was detected a few times. This rearrangement joins TRBV5-1 to TRBJ1-1, with a weak D call TRBD1 (6 bases). This CDR3 spans 14 amino acids. V was trimmed by 6 bases and J by 5 bases, leaving 17 bases between them. CDR1 is SGHRS and CDR2 is YFSETQ in the germline V gene. The CDR3 spells CASKLSGERTEAFF. CDR3 DNA: TGCGCCAGCAAATTGTCAGGGGAGAGAACTGAAGCTTTCTTT.

The chain links TRBV30 to TRBJ2-3, with TRBD2 matching 12 bases. The V gene end was trimmed by 2 bases and the J gene end by 4 bases; junction bases not matched to a gene: 7. The CDR3 is 16 amino acids. Looked up from germline, CDR1 is GTSNPN and CDR2 is SVGIG (reference sequence). Here the CDR3 DNA reads TGTGCCTGGAGTCTGTCGACTAGCGGGAGAGCAGATACGCAGTATTTT. Amino acid sequence: CAWSLSTSGRADTQYF.

The J gene is TRBJ2-7, the V gene TRBV27; 10 bases are a match to TRBD2. J lost 3 bases, V lost 8 bases, and 7 bases had no gene match. The germline V gene has CDR1 MNHEY and CDR2 SMNVEV (reference sequence). The CDR3 totals 14 residues. Written as DNA, the CDR3 is TGTGCCAGCCTCAGGACTAGCGGCTTCTACGAGCAGTACTTC. It yields the protein CASLRTSGFYEQYF.

The V call is TRBV7-6, the J call TRBJ2-3, with D uncertain. This CDR3 contains 12 residues. V shed 2 bases and J shed 4 bases, with 4 bases lying between them. Germline assignment: CDR1 SGHVS and CDR2 FNYEAQ. The CDR3 DNA follows: TGTGCCAGCAGCTTAAACGCAGATACGCAGTATTTT. Translated: CASSLNADTQYF.

This clone was observed a few times. V is TRBV5-1 and J is TRBJ2-1; 8 bases map to TRBD1. The germline gives CDR1 SGHRS, CDR2 YFSETQ. The CDR3 runs to 14 residues. J was trimmed by 8 bases and V by 0 bases; bases with no gene match: 4. CDR3 region: CASSLGQGFDEQFF. CDR3 sequence (DNA): TGCGCCAGCAGCTTGGGACAGGGGTTCGATGAGCAGTTCTTC.

This clone was picked up a small number of times. J is TRBJ2-1 and V is TRBV4-3; TRBD2 is a possible D gene (6 bases). Germline lookup yields CDR1 LGHNA and CDR2 YSLEER. This CDR3 is 15 amino acids long. The germline V and J ends were trimmed by 6 bases and 2 bases, with 14 bases remaining between them. CDR3 DNA sequence: TGCGCCAGCAGGCGAGCTAGCGATCCCTACAATGAGCAGTTCTTC. Encoded protein: CASRRASDPYNEQFF.

This clone was observed a handful of times. The V call is TRBV29-1, the J call TRBJ2-7, with D perhaps TRBD1 (6 bases). Germline CDR1 and CDR2: SQVTM and ANQGSEA. V lost 4 bases to trimming and J lost 9 bases, with 22 bases between them. CDR3 length: 14 amino acids. The CDR3 region has the DNA TGCAGCGTTGGGAAAGGACAGCCTTTACGAGGGCAGTACTTC. Its protein product is CSVGKGQPLRGQYF.

This chain joins TRBV14 and TRBJ2-1, with unresolved D. The CDR3 sequence is 16 residues long. Germline V gene lookup returns CDR1 SGHDN and CDR2 FVKESK. Trimming cost V 0 bases and J 0 bases, with 9 bases left between them. CDR3 nucleotides: TGTGCCAGCAGCCAAGAATACCCCTTCTCCTACAATGAGCAGTTCTTC. It codes for CASSQEYPFSYNEQFF.

V and J are TRBV7-9 and TRBJ2-1; D perhaps matches TRBD2 (6 bases). The CDR3 spans 15 residues. The V gene lost 5 bases and the J gene lost 4 bases, with 15 bases spanning the gap. Per germline, CDR1 SEHNR and CDR2 FQNEAQ (reference sequence). Written as DNA, the CDR3 is TGTGCCAGCAGCGGGGCTAGCGTCGTATACAATGAGCAGTTCTTC. Translated: CASSGASVVYNEQFF.

This clone has only a few counts. The V call is TRBV7-2, the J call TRBJ2-3, with TRBD1 matching 7 bases. CDR1 and CDR2 (germline): SGHTA, FQGNSA. The CDR3 totals 14 residues. J was trimmed by 6 bases and V by 3 bases; bases with no gene match: 6. The DNA for the CDR3 is TGTGCCAGCAGCTTCCGGACAGGTCCCGATACGCAGTATTTT. Its protein is CASSFRTGPDTQYF.

This sequence joins TRBV6-6 and TRBJ1-1; no definite D call. V was shortened by 5 bases and J by 8 bases, with 12 bases between the two germline ends. The CDR3 length is 12 residues. Germline-derived CDR1 and CDR2 are MNHNY and SVGAGI (reference sequence). CDR3 bases: TGTGCCAGCAGTCGACTGACAAGCGAAGCTTTCTTT. Amino acids: CASSRLTSEAFF.